The source of this T cell receptor (beta chain) is a study of beta chain features in type 1 diabetes listed by TCRdb under 2018. With respect to the entire study: Mean age, gender distribution, total cell number and subset yield did not differ between patients and healthy donors. A total of under 140,000,000 sorted cells were examined across all samples, and the number of cells per subset was strongly correlated with RNA yield. In the study, recently diagnosed type 1 diabetes patients and matched healthy donors were compared on the TCRB repertoires of their sorted circulating CD4+ T cell subsets. Regulatory and stem cell-like memory subsets were isolated from only 8 patients and about eight healthy donors, whereas naive and central memory subsets came from all 28 donors.

The entire amount of isolated RNA was reverse transcribed using the High Capacity cDNA Reverse Transcription Kit, so the sequenced TCRB transcripts were expressed ones. Deep immunoSEQ sequencing was applied to naive, central memory and regulatory T cell samples, giving an average of around 3.8 million total reads per sample. After sorted cells were lysed in RLT buffer, RNA was extracted with DNase-treated RNeasy Micro or Mini kits, with the choice depending on cell number. To prevent cross-contamination, each cell subset was processed individually, whereas patient and healthy donor samples were processed jointly. TCRB sequences were amplified from cDNA with the immunoSEQ multiplex PCR, producing 87-bp fragments spanning the CDR3 region. Amplicons were sequenced on the Illumina HiSeq platform. In the original analysis: Synthetic template baselines were used to correct PCR bias computationally, reads within Hamming distance 2 were collapsed, and singletons that could not be merged were discarded. Reads were aligned against IMGT to assign V, D and J genes, CDR3 length and insertions or deletions at six rearrangement sites. Clonotype counts were normalized to sorted cell number within each subset before computing true diversity and Gini coefficients with the tcR R package. The overlap coefficient, calculated on TCRB nucleotide sequences, was used to measure repertoire sharing. Held by TCRdb, this immuneACCESS table contains in-frame sequences only and omits some clones. Under half of the omission traces to an unresolved V gene where checked; the cause of the rest is unknown. V, J and clone size reflect that table, while D and trimming were determined from the DNA. The sample table contains about 290,000 clones; only one count was recorded for around 7.3% of them. Of the sample, 0.9% to 1.2% falls within the top ten clones.

Results the study describes overall, beyond this receptor: Type 1 diabetes patients showed a moderate but significant shortening of TCRB CDR3 length in all four CD4+ subsets. At VDJ recombination sites, type 1 diabetes patients had fewer insertions and more deleted nucleotides, which implies abnormalities in thymic rearrangement. Because small numbers of individuals were included in the HLA sub-analyses, any influence of HLA type on TCRB rearrangement was left unresolved. Shorter templates might be favored by PCR, yet because patient and control samples were amplified and corrected together, any such skew would affect both groups equally. Sequencing cDNA rather than genomic DNA could over-represent highly expressing activated cells, although activation and CD3 levels did not differ between groups. Naive, central memory and regulatory TCRB repertoires appeared more similar among patients than among healthy donors.

Concerning this clone: The specificity of this receptor is unknown. Per-nucleotide qualities are absent, and no much larger clonotype sits a single base away.

Each donor gave one peripheral blood draw, approximately 110 mL on average, collected into heparinised tubes. Naive, central memory, regulatory and stem cell-like memory CD4+ T cells were sorted on a BD FACSAria II using a panel including CD45RO, CCR7, CD25, CD127, CD95 and CD27. A purity above 98% was achieved for all sorted populations. PBMCs were isolated immediately by Lymphoprep density gradient centrifugation and stained directly without culture. So that batch effects would be minimized, each experiment stained and sorted samples in pairs, pairing one healthy donor with one patient. V is cut by 3 bases and J by 8 bases, and the space between the germline ends is 16 bases. Counted from cysteine to phenylalanine, this CDR3 has 14 amino acids. The sequence is cut down to CDR3 DNA, 42 bases in frame from base 1. The germline V gene yields ENHRY for CDR1 and SYGVKD for CDR2.

The clonotype comes from a young woman in good health. Material: central memory CD4+ T cells from blood. The chain joins TRBV10-3 to TRBJ1-1; TRBD1 is a possible D gene, resting on 6 matching bases. The CDR3 amino acid sequence is: CAISDSGEEGEAFF. The DNA sequence is TGTGCCATCAGTGATTCAGGGGAGGAGGGGGAAGCTTTCTTT.